These 17 T cell receptor beta chains came from one sample sequenced in a study of Ad26.COV2.S vaccination and SARS-CoV-2 variants. Sequenced by immunoSEQ multiplex PCR; TCRdb stores in-frame clones only, minus some. The sample has 350,000 to 450,000 clones; roughly 81% are singletons. Stated treatment: 15 to 20 received Ad26.COV2.S at low or high dose, single or two shots; several received placebo; per-sample allocation not given. All samples were drawn on day 63, counting from the first vaccine or placebo injection. The sample in question was peripheral blood, obtained in a trial of Ad26.COV2.S vaccine versus placebo. These receptors were collected from a person aged 18-60 years who received the Ad26.COV2.S COVID-19 vaccine or a placebo.

V gene TRBV6-2 or TRBV6-3 combines with J gene TRBJ2-1; the D call may be TRBD1 or TRBD2 (6 bases each). V lost 3 bases and J 9 bases, leaving 12 bases between the germline ends. The CDR3 loop spans 13 amino acids. CDR1 MNHEY and CDR2 SVGEGT come from the germline V gene. CDR3 loop: CASSYGGRVEQFF. DNA for the CDR3: TGTGCCAGCAGTTATGGGGGGCGGGTTGAGCAGTTCTTC.

The rearrangement uses TRBV5-1 and TRBJ2-7; D perhaps matches TRBD1 (6 bases). CDR3 length equals 16 residues. The germline V gene encodes CDR1 SGHRS and CDR2 YFSETQ. V was clipped by 4 bases and J by 0 bases, with 17 bases between them. CDR3 residues: CASSKETGSSSYEQYF. The CDR3 DNA reads TGCGCCAGCAGCAAGGAGACAGGTTCTAGCTCCTACGAGCAGTACTTC.

This chain joins TRBV4-3 and TRBJ2-1; the D is unclear. Trimming took off 5 bases at V and 11 bases at J, with 16 bases between the two ends. CDR1 and CDR2 (germline): LGHNA, YSLEER. This CDR3 is 13 amino acids long. The CDR3 sequence is CASSTSASPKQFF. CDR3 bases: TGCGCCAGCAGCACGTCAGCAAGTCCGAAGCAGTTCTTC.

The V and J genes are TRBV7-2 and TRBJ1-5; D is ambiguous. The CDR3 is made up of 15 amino acids. In germline, CDR1 is SGHTA, CDR2 FQGNSA. V was cut by 1 base and J by 0 bases, with 7 bases left in between. CDR3 loop: CASSLGTVSNQPQHF. CDR3 DNA: TGTGCCAGCAGCTTAGGTACAGTTAGCAATCAGCCCCAGCATTTT.

This chain links TRBV7-2 with TRBJ2-7; possibly TRBD1 or TRBD2 for D (5 bases each). V lost 5 bases and J 0 bases, leaving 14 bases between the germline ends. The CDR3 is 15 residues long. CDR1 is SGHTA and CDR2 is FQGNSA in the germline V gene. This CDR3 reads CASSLLGTASYEQYF. Here the CDR3 DNA reads TGTGCCAGCAGCCTATTGGGGACGGCCTCCTACGAGCAGTACTTC.

V usage is TRBV7-9 and J usage is TRBJ2-7, with 7 nucleotides matching TRBD2. CDR3 length: 15 amino acids. Losses at the gene ends were 5 bases for V and 5 bases for J; bases not matched to a gene: 12. The germline CDR1 and CDR2 sequences are SEHNR and FQNEAQ (reference sequence). In DNA form, the CDR3 reads TGTGCCAGCAGCCTCGGAGAGGTGGGGACTAACGAGCAGTACTTC. Translated, it gives CASSLGEVGTNEQYF.

The J gene is TRBJ1-2, the V gene TRBV6-2 or TRBV6-3; D is unresolved. This CDR3 comprises 12 residues. Germline assignment: CDR1 MNHEY and CDR2 SVGEGT. V was cut by 2 bases and J by 4 bases, with 5 bases left in between. The CDR3 loop reads CASSYRVYGYTF. DNA for the CDR3: TGTGCCAGCAGTTACAGGGTCTATGGCTACACCTTC.

The V call is TRBV10-3, the J call TRBJ2-1, with D tentatively TRBD1 or TRBD2 (5 bases each). Germline V gives CDR1 ENHRY, CDR2 SYGVKD. The CDR3 contains 12 residues. V was trimmed by 8 bases and J by 7 bases, leaving 12 bases between them. The CDR3 DNA reads TGTGCCATCCGTCAAGAGGGGAATGAGCAGTTCTTC. Translating gives CAIRQEGNEQFF.

The gene calls are TRBV4-3 and TRBJ1-1, with D uncertain. The CDR3 totals 15 residues. Germline CDR1 is LGHNA and CDR2 is YSLEER. V gave up 0 bases and J gave up 3 bases, with 11 bases separating them. The chain's CDR3 is CASSQEPGGDTEAFF. DNA of the CDR3: TGCGCCAGCAGCCAAGAACCAGGCGGGGACACTGAAGCTTTCTTT.

The chain links TRBV28 to TRBJ2-1; D remains ambiguous. V lost 5 bases and J lost 8, with 25 bases in between. The germline CDR1 and CDR2 sequences are MDHEN and SYDVKM. CDR3 length: 17 residues. The CDR3 sequence is CASSAPRMSGVHDEQFF. In DNA form, the CDR3 reads TGTGCCAGCAGTGCCCCAAGGATGAGTGGAGTTCACGATGAGCAGTTCTTC.

In its sample, this clone was seen once. Distinct nucleotide sequences in the sample also encode this CDR3. The J gene is TRBJ1-5, the V gene TRBV12-3 or TRBV12-4, with TRBD1 matching over 8 bases. The V segment lost 5 bases and the J segment 4 bases; nucleotides outside the gene matches: 1. The CDR3 runs to 13 residues. The DNA of the CDR3 is TGTGCCAGCAGTCGGACAGGGAATCAGCCCCAGCATTTT. Amino acid sequence: CASSRTGNQPQHF.

The chain combines TRBV28 with TRBJ1-5; a possible D gene is TRBD1 (5 bases). Per germline, CDR1 MDHEN and CDR2 SYDVKM. The CDR3 totals 17 residues. Trimming pared 2 bases from V and 4 bases from J, leaving 18 bases between. CDR3 nucleotide sequence: TGTGCCAGCAGTTTAAACACGGGACGCCAGAGGAATCAGCCCCAGCATTTT. This encodes CASSLNTGRQRNQPQHF.

This clone was observed a single time. The chain carries TRBV7-9 and TRBJ2-2; tentative D call: TRBD1 (5 bases). Between the trimmed V and J ends, which lost 5 bases and 0 bases, there was a span of 13 bases. The germline gives CDR1 SEHNR, CDR2 FQNEAQ (reference sequence). The CDR3 spans 16 residues. CDR3 region: CASSTSTDSNTGELFF. The CDR3 DNA is TGTGCCAGCAGCACGTCGACAGATTCGAACACCGGGGAGCTGTTTTTT.

The chain employs TRBV6-2 or TRBV6-3 and TRBJ2-7; D perhaps matches TRBD1 (5 bases). The CDR3 covers 13 residues. Looked up from germline, CDR1 is MNHEY and CDR2 is SVGEGT. V was cut by 11 bases and J by 0 bases, with 14 bases left in between. The chain's CDR3 is CAGTPRDSYEQYF. The CDR3 DNA follows: TGTGCCGGCACCCCCAGGGACTCCTACGAGCAGTACTTC.

Only a few counts were recorded for this clone. This sequence joins TRBV7-2 and TRBJ2-1; 7 bases fit TRBD2. The CDR3 runs to 15 residues. V lost 1 base to trimming and J lost 8 bases; unmatched junction nucleotides: 8. From germline, CDR1 is SGHTA and CDR2 FQGNSA. CDR3 coding DNA: TGTGCCAGCAGCTTAGGCCTGCCTAGCGGCGATGAGCAGTTCTTC. Amino acid sequence: CASSLGLPSGDEQFF.

The rearrangement joins TRBV7-6 to TRBJ2-7, with D uncertain. Trimming cost V 4 bases and J 6 bases, with 13 bases left between them. The CDR3 sequence is 13 residues long. Germline V CDR1 and CDR2: SGHVS, FNYEAQ. This chain's CDR3 is CASSSMPGSEQYF. CDR3 bases: TGTGCCAGCAGCTCAATGCCGGGCTCCGAGCAGTACTTC.

V is TRBV27 and J is TRBJ2-3; 8 bases align to TRBD2. Trimming cost V 5 bases and J 5 bases; bases outside gene matches: 9. The CDR3 totals 15 residues. Germline V gene sequence: CDR1 MNHEY, CDR2 SMNVEV (reference sequence). The CDR3 DNA follows: TGTGCCAGCAGTCCCTTGGCGGGAGGTATAGATACGCAGTATTTT. It specifies CASSPLAGGIDTQYF.